The 18 T cell receptor beta chains below come from one sample, sequenced in a study of T cells in Graves' hyperthyroidism and ophthalmopathy. RNA transcripts gave rise to amplified TCR beta CDR3 regions. A first-round RT-PCR of the TCR CDR3 used the HTBI primer set. Via MiXCR, TCRdb re-called the multiplex PCR reads, giving one row per CDR3 protein. Of fewer than 900,000 distinct CDR3 sequences in the sample, over 15% were seen once. Source material: blood. All receptors derive from a man aged 18 to 35 with Graves' hyperthyroidism.

In this sample, this clonotype turned up a few times. The rearrangement joins TRBV3-1 to TRBJ2-5; 14 bases map to TRBD2. Germline loops: CDR1 LGHDT, CDR2 YNNKEL (reference sequence). The CDR3 sequence is 20 residues long. J lost 1 base, V lost 0 bases, and 10 bases had no gene match. Written as DNA, the CDR3 is TGTGCCAGCAGCCAAGACCCACCGGGACTAGCGGGAGTGCCCCAAGAGACCCAGTACTTC. Translated, it gives CASSQDPPGLAGVPQETQYF.

There are many counts of this clonotype. This chain's CDR3 is CASTRDINEKLFF. As DNA, the CDR3 is TGTGCCAGCACCAGGGACATCAACGAAAAACTGTTTTTT. The chain joins TRBV6-1 to TRBJ1-4; a possible D gene is TRBD1 (6 bases). Germline CDR1 and CDR2: MNHNS and SASEGT. The CDR3 is 13 residues long. Between the trimmed V and J ends, which lost 7 bases and 8 bases, there was a span of 14 bases.

Worth noting for this clonotype: A much larger clone differs by one base, so this may be a read error. V and J are TRBV2 and TRBJ2-5; D may match TRBD1 or TRBD2 (5 bases each). This CDR3 is 15 amino acids long. V gave up 6 bases and J gave up 4 bases, with 18 bases separating them. Germline loops: CDR1 SNHLY, CDR2 FYNNEI. The CDR3 DNA reads as TGTGCCAGCAGACCCCCGGGACGAACCATAGAGACCCAGTACTTC. It yields the protein CASRPPGRTIETQYF.

This clonotype was found many times. The rearrangement uses TRBV7-2 and TRBJ2-1, with 11 nucleotides matching TRBD2. After removal of 3 bases from V and 10 bases from J, the junction contained 8 bases not matched to a gene. Germline CDR1 is SGHTA and CDR2 is FQGNSA. CDR3 size: 15 residues. The CDR3 DNA follows: TGTGCCAGCAGCTTGGGGCTAGCGGGAGGCCTGGAGCAGTTCTTC. It codes for CASSLGLAGGLEQFF.

Regarding this clonotype: This may be a read error: a much more frequent sequence differs by one nucleotide. This chain's CDR3 is CTSSFSGPLKGDTEAFF. DNA for the CDR3: TGTACCAGCAGTTTTTCTGGACCCCTGAAGGGGGACACTGAAGCTTTCTTT. This rearrangement joins TRBV27 to TRBJ1-1; D is possibly TRBD1 (6 bases). CDR3 size: 17 residues. CDR1 is MNHEY and CDR2 is SMNVEV in the germline V gene (reference sequence).

This clonotype appeared many times. The chain recombines TRBV24-1 with TRBJ2-5; 7 nucleotides match TRBD1. Germline trimming cut 3 bases from V and 1 base from J; bases unmatched to any gene: 7. The CDR3 extends over 16 amino acids. From germline, CDR1 is KGHDR and CDR2 SFDVKD. The CDR3 spells CATSDPGGLAQETQYF. The CDR3 nucleotides are TGTGCCACCAGTGATCCAGGGGGTCTAGCCCAAGAGACCCAGTACTTC.

This clonotype was recorded at least ten times. CDR3 nucleotide sequence: TGTGCCAGCACCCTGGGACCAGGGGAAAAACTGTTTTTT. It encodes CASTLGPGEKLFF. The chain carries TRBV2 and TRBJ1-4, with TRBD1 as a possible D gene (5 bases). Germline-derived CDR1 and CDR2 are SNHLY and FYNNEI. The CDR3 has 13 residues. V shed 7 bases and J shed 8 bases, with 14 bases lying between them. The whole variable domain, filled in from reference TRBV2 and TRBJ1-4, reads EPEVTQTPSHQVTQMGQEVILRCVPISNHLYFYWYRQILGQKVEFLVSFYNNEISEKSEIFDDQFSVERPDGSNFTLKIRSTKLEDSAMYFCASTLGPGEKLFFGSGTQLSVL.

The chain uses TRBV12-3 or TRBV12-4 and TRBJ1-3; 7 bases match TRBD1. The V segment lost 5 bases and the J segment 1 base; nucleotides outside the gene matches: 8. The CDR3 consists of 16 residues. The CDR3 is CASSPRGQSSGNTIYF. DNA of the CDR3: TGTGCCAGCAGTCCCCGGGGACAGTCTTCTGGAAACACCATATATTTT.

This clonotype came up a few times. The junction departs from germline at one end; a sequencing error may be responsible. V gene TRBV7-9 combines with J gene TRBJ2-7; 11 bases line up with TRBD1. Looked up from germline, CDR1 is SEHNR and CDR2 is FQNEAQ (reference sequence). This CDR3 comprises 15 residues. This CDR3 reads CASRLGAGQGEEQYF. The CDR3 DNA reads TGTGCCAGCCGCTTGGGTGCGGGACAGGGGGAGGAGCAGTACTTC.

A few counts support this clonotype. This chain links TRBV20-1 with TRBJ2-5; 7 bases are shared with TRBD2. This CDR3 region has 15 residues. The germline gives CDR1 DFQATT, CDR2 SNEGSKA (reference sequence). V lost 3 bases and J lost 2; bases outside the gene matches: 9. The CDR3 is CSARPTSGAQETQYF. CDR3 nucleotides: TGCAGTGCTAGGCCGACCAGCGGGGCACAAGAGACCCAGTACTTC.

The chain carries TRBV27 and TRBJ2-7, with 10 bases lining up with TRBD1. Trimming took 4 bases from V and 3 from J; bases not matched to a gene: 6. In germline, CDR1 is MNHEY, CDR2 SMNVEV (reference sequence). This CDR3 region has 15 residues. As DNA, the CDR3 is TGTGCCAGCAGTTCAGCGGGACAGGGGTACTACGAGCAGTACTTC. Amino acids: CASSSAGQGYYEQYF.

The V call is TRBV10-1, the J call TRBJ2-3, with D perhaps TRBD1 or TRBD2 (6 bases each). From germline, CDR1 is WNHNN and CDR2 SYGVQD (reference sequence). Trimming stripped 8 bases from V and 3 bases from J, with 15 bases between. The CDR3 runs to 14 residues. DNA for the CDR3: TGCGCCAGCCGAAAAGGGGGGAAAACAGATACGCAGTATTTT. Its translation is CASRKGGKTDTQYF.

This clonotype came up a few times. The chain joins TRBV13 to TRBJ2-7; D might be TRBD1 or TRBD2, each matching 5 bases. The CDR3 has 15 amino acids. Trimming removed 5 bases at V and 7 bases at J, with 21 bases between. The germline V gene encodes CDR1 PRHDT and CDR2 FYEKMQ (reference sequence). The CDR3: CASSSRDLQVREQYF. The CDR3 DNA sequence: TGTGCCAGCAGCAGCCGGGACCTGCAAGTGAGGGAGCAGTACTTC. Drawing the rest from reference TRBV13 and TRBJ2-7, the complete variable domain is AAGVIQSPRHLIKEKRETATLKCYPIPRHDTVYWYQQGPGQDPQFLISFYEKMQSDKGSIPDRFSAQQFSDYHSELNMSSLELGDSALYFCASSSRDLQVREQYFGPGTRLTVT.

The rearrangement uses TRBV2 and TRBJ1-5, with a possible D match to TRBD1 (6 bases). The length of the CDR3 is 15 residues. Germline CDR1 SNHLY, CDR2 FYNNEI. Trimming took 6 bases from V and 6 from J, leaving 18 bases between them. The CDR3 coding sequence is TGTGCCAGCAGCCCTCCGACCAGGGGTGGTCAGCCCCAGCATTTT. Translating gives CASSPPTRGGQPQHF.

This clonotype was detected many times. The V call is TRBV11-2, the J call TRBJ2-5; D is possibly TRBD2 (6 bases). The CDR3 is made up of 14 amino acids. The germline gives CDR1 SGHAT, CDR2 FQNNGV. Between the trimmed V and J ends, which lost 4 bases and 3 bases, there was a span of 12 bases. Here the CDR3 DNA reads TGTGCCAGCAGCTACCGACTAGTAAAAGAGACCCAGTACTTC. This translates into CASSYRLVKETQYF.

This chain links TRBV30 with TRBJ2-1; 7 bases are a match to TRBD2. The CDR3 consists of 16 residues. The trim removed 6 bases at V and 0 bases at J, leaving 11 bases unmatched. CDR1 is GTSNPN and CDR2 is SVGIG in the germline V gene (reference sequence). In DNA form, the CDR3 reads TGTGCCTGTGGGCCACTAGCGTTCAGCTCCTACAATGAGCAGTTCTTC. Encoded protein: CACGPLAFSSYNEQFF.

There are many counts of this clonotype. The V and J genes are TRBV3-1 and TRBJ2-1, with 9 bases identical to TRBD2. CDR3 length: 15 residues. V was pared by 4 bases and J by 8 bases, with 9 bases of the junction left unmatched. Germline V gene data show CDR1 as LGHDT and CDR2 as YNNKEL (reference sequence). The DNA for the CDR3 is TGTGCCAGCAGCCTGTTAGCGGGAGCTCGGCATGAGCAGTTCTTC. As protein: CASSLLAGARHEQFF.

This clonotype has more than one count but fewer than ten. The rearrangement uses TRBV29-1 and TRBJ2-1, with a possible D match to TRBD2 (6 bases). The CDR3 extends over 14 amino acids. Looked up from germline, CDR1 is SQVTM and CDR2 is ANQGSEA. V was cut by 6 bases and J by 3 bases, with 15 bases left in between. CDR3 nucleotide sequence: TGCAGCGTCCCAGCGGGCGCGCTCTACAATGAGCAGTTCTTC. Translating gives CSVPAGALYNEQFF.